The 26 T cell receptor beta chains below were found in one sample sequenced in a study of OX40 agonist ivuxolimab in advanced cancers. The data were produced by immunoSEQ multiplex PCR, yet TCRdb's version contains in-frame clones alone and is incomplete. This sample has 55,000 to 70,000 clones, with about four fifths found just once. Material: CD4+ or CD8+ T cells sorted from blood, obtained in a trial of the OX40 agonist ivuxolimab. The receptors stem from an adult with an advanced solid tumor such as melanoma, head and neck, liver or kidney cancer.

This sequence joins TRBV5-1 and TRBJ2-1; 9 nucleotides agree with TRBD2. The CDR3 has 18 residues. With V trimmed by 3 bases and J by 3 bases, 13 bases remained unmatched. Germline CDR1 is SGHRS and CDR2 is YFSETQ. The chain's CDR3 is CASSSPGTGTSLYNEQFF. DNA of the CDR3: TGCGCCAGCAGCTCGCCAGGAACCGGGACTAGCCTCTACAATGAGCAGTTCTTC.

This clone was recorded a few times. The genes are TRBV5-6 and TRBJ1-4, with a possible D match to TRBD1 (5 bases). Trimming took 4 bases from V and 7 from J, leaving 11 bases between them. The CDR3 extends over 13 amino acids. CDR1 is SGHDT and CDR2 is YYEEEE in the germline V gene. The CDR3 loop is CASSLLGVEKLFF. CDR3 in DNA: TGTGCCAGCAGCCTATTGGGGGTTGAAAAACTGTTTTTT.

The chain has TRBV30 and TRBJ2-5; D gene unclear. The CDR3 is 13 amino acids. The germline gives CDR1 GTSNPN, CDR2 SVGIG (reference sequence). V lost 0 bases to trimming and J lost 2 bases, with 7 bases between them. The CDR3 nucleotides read TGTGCCTGGAGTGTAGGTGGGCAAGAGACCCAGTACTTC. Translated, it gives CAWSVGGQETQYF.

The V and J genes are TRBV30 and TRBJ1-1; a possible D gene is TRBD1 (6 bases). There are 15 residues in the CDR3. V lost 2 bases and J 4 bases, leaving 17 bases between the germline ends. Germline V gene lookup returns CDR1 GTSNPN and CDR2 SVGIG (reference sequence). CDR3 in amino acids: CAWSRDTHRGTEAFF. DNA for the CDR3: TGTGCCTGGAGTCGGGACACACATAGGGGCACTGAAGCTTTCTTT. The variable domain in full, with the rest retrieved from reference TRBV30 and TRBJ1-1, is SQTIHQWPATLVQPVGSPLSLECTVEGTSNPNLYWYRQAAGRGLQLLFYSVGIGQISSEVPQNLSASRPQDRQFILSSKKLLLSDSGFYLCAWSRDTHRGTEAFFGQGTRLTVV.

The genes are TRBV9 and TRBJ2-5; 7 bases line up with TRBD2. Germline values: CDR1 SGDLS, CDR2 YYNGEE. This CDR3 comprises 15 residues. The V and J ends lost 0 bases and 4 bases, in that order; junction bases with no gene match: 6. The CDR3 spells CASSVGEGLLETQYF. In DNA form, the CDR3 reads TGTGCCAGCAGCGTAGGGGAGGGTTTATTAGAGACCCAGTACTTC.

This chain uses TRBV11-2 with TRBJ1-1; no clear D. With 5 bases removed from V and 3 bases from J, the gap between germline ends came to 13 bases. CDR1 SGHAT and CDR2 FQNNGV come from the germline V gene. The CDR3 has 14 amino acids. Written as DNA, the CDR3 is TGTGCCAGCAGCCTATTAACCGGTGACACTGAAGCTTTCTTT. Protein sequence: CASSLLTGDTEAFF. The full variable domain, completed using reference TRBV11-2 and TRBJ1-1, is EAGVAQSPRYKIIEKRQSVAFWCNPISGHATLYWYQQILGQGPKLLIQFQNNGVVDDSQLPKDRFSAERLKGVDSTLKIQPAKLEDSAVYLCASSLLTGDTEAFFGQGTRLTVV.

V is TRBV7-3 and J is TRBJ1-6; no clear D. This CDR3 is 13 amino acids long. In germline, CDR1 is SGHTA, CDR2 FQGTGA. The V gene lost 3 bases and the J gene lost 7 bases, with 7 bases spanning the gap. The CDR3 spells CASSFDRNSPLHF. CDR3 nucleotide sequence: TGTGCCAGCAGCTTCGACCGAAATTCACCCCTCCACTTT.

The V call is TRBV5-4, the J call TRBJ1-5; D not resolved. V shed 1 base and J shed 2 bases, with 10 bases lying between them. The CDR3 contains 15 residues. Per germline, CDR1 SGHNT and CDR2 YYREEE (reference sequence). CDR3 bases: TGTGCCAGCAGCTTGAACGACCGTGGCAATCAGCCCCAGCATTTT. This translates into CASSLNDRGNQPQHF.

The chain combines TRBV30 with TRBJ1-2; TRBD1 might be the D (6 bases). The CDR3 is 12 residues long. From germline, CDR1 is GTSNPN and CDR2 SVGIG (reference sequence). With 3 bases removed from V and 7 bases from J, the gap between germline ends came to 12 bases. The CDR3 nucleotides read TGTGCCTGGAGAGGGGGGGGAGGTGGCTACACCTTC. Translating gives CAWRGGGGGYTF.

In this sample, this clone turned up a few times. CDR3 DNA sequence: TGTGCCAGCAGCTCCGCCGGGACAGGGGTAGGAAACACCATATATTTT. Translating gives CASSSAGTGVGNTIYF. This chain connects TRBV7-2 to TRBJ1-3; TRBD1 matches at 10 bases. This CDR3 contains 16 residues. With 4 bases clipped from V and 4 bases from J, the junction kept 7 bases outside the gene matches. The germline gives CDR1 SGHTA, CDR2 FQGNSA.

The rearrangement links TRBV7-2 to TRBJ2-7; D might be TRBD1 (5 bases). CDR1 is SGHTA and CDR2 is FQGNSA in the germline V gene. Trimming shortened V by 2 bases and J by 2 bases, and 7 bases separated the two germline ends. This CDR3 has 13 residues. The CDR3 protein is CASSLQGPYEQYF. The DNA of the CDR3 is TGTGCCAGCAGCTTACAGGGCCCCTACGAGCAGTACTTC. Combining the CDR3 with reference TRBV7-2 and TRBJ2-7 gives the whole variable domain GAGVSQSPSNKVTEKGKDVELRCDPISGHTALYWYRQSLGQGLEFLIYFQGNSAPDKSGLPSDRFSAERTGGSVSTLTIQRTQQEDSAVYLCASSLQGPYEQYFGPGTRLTVT.

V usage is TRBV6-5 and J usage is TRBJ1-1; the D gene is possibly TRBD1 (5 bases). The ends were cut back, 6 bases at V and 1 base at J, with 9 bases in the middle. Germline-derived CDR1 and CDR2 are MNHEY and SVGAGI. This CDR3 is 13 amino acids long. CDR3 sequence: CASSGHPNTEAFF. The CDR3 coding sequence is TGTGCCAGCAGCGGACACCCGAACACTGAAGCTTTCTTT.

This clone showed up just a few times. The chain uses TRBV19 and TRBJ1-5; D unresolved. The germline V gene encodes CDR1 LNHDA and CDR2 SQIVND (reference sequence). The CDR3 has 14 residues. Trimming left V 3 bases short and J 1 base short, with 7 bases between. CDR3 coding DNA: TGTGCCAGTAGTATCGGGCAGAGCAATCAGCCCCAGCATTTT. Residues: CASSIGQSNQPQHF.

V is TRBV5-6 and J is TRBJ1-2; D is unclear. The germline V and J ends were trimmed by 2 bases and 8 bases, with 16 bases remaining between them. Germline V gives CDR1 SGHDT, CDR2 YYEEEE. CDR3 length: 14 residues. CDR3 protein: CASSFSGSLGGYTF. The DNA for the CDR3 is TGTGCCAGCAGCTTTTCTGGCAGCCTAGGCGGCTACACCTTC.

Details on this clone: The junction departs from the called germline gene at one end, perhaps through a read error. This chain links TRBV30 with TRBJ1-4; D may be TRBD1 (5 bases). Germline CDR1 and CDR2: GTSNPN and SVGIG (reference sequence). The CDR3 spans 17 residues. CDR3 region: CALSRGGGTSHREKLFF. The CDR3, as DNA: TGTGCCTTGAGTCGCGGTGGGGGGACTAGTCATCGTGAAAAACTGTTTTTT.

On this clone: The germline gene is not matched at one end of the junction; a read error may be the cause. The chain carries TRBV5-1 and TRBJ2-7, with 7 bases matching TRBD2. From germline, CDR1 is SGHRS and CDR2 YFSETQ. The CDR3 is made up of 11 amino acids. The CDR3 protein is CASSDERGSNF. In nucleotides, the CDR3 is TGCGCCAGCAGCGACGAGCGGGGTTCAAACTTC.

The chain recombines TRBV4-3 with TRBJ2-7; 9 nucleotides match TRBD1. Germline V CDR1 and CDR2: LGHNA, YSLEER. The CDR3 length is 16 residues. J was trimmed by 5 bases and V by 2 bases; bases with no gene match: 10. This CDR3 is CASSQRGAGTGHEQYF. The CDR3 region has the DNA TGCGCCAGCAGCCAAAGAGGGGCGGGGACAGGGCACGAGCAGTACTTC.

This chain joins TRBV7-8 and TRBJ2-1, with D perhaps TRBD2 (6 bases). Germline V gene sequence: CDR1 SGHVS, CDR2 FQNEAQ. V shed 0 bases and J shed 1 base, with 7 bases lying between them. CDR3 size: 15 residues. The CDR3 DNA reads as TGTGCCAGCAGCTTAGCGGCGGGGTCCTACAATGAGCAGTTCTTC. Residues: CASSLAAGSYNEQFF.

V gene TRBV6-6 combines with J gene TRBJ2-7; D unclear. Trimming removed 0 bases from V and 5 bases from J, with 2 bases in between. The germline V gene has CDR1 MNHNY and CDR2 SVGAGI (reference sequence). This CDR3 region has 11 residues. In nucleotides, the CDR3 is TGTGCCAGCAGTTACTCGCACGAGCAGTACTTC. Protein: CASSYSHEQYF.

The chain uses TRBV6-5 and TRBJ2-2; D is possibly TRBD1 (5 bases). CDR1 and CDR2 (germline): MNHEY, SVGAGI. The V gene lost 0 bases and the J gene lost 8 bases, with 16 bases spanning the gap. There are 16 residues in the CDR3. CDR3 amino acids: CASSYSIAGLTGELFF. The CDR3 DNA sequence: TGTGCCAGCAGTTACTCGATTGCAGGGCTGACTGGGGAGCTGTTTTTT.

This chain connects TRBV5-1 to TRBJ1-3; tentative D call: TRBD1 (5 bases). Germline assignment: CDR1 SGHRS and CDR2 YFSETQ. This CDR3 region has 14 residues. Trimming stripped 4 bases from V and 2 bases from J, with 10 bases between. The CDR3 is CASSQDSTGNTIYF. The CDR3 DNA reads TGCGCCAGCAGCCAAGACAGCACTGGAAACACCATATATTTT.

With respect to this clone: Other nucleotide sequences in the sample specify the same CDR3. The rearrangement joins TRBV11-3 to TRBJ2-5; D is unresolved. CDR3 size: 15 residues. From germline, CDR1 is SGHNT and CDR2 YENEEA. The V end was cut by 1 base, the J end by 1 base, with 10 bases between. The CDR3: CASSLGRTVQETQYF. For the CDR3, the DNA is TGTGCCAGCAGCTTAGGCAGGACCGTCCAAGAGACCCAGTACTTC.

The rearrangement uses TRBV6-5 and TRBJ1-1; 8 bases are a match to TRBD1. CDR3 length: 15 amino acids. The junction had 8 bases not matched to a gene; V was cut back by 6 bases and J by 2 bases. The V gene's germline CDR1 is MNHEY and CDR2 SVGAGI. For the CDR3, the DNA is TGTGCCAGCAGCCGAACGGGACAGGTAAACACTGAAGCTTTCTTT. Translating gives CASSRTGQVNTEAFF.

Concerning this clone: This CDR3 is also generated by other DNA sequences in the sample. The CDR3 loop reads CASGGRSYNSPLHF. In DNA form, the CDR3 reads TGTGCCAGCGGGGGCCGATCCTATAATTCACCCCTCCACTTT. The rearrangement joins TRBV6-1 to TRBJ1-6, with TRBD1 as a possible D gene (6 bases). Deletions cut 8 bases from V and 1 base from J, with 9 bases between. This CDR3 has 14 residues. Germline loops: CDR1 MNHNS, CDR2 SASEGT.

CDR3 nucleotide sequence: TGTGCCAGCAGCCATAATGCAGGGAGCTCCTACAATGAGCAGTTCTTC. Translation: CASSHNAGSSYNEQFF. This chain links TRBV14 with TRBJ2-1, with D tentatively TRBD1 or TRBD2 (5 bases each). The CDR3 covers 16 residues. Germline values: CDR1 SGHDN, CDR2 FVKESK. Trimming pared 3 bases from V and 0 bases from J, leaving 12 bases between.

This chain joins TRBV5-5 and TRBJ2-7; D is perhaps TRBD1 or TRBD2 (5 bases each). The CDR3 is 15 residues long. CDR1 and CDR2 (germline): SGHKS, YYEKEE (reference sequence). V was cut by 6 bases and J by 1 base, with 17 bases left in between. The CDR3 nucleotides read TGTGCCAGCAATCTGGGGACCCTCCGATCCTACGAGCAGTACTTC. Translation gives CASNLGTLRSYEQYF.